This T cell receptor (beta chain) was recorded in a study of T cell responses to AZD1222 COVID-19 vaccine. Study-level background: Pooled together were second doses at about 4 or about 12 weeks. Overall study results and limits: Seropositive AZD1222 recipients at baseline numbered only five to seven. In a largely white British group with more females than males, clonal diversity was possibly underestimated.

The CDR3 is made up of 13 amino acids. CDR1 and CDR2 (germline): SGHDN, FVKESK. The V and J ends lost 1 base and 4 bases respectively, with 7 bases between them. The data were produced by immunoSEQ multiplex PCR, yet TCRdb's version contains in-frame clones alone and is incomplete. The sample lists 150,000 to 200,000 clones, 90% to 95% occurring once. In regard to this clone: Its target is not known.

The chain recombines TRBV14 with TRBJ1-2; D gene unclear. This sample comprised peripheral blood, obtained on day 0 of AZD1222 vaccination. The TCR sequence derives from an adult in good health. CDR3: CASSQGNPYGYTF. CDR3 coding DNA: TGTGCCAGCAGCCAAGGTAACCCCTATGGCTACACCTTC.